These T cell receptor beta chains were read from a single sample in a study of beta chain features in type 1 diabetes. The table came from immunoSEQ multiplex PCR; TCRdb's copy has only in-frame clones and leaves some out. The profile shows approximately 730,000 clones, roughly 12% of them singletons. Sequenced input: naive CD4+ T cells from blood. Receptor source: a man younger than 30 with type 1 diabetes. The CDR3 runs from the conserved cysteine through the conserved F or W. D genes are given only for firm matches. Not every row has a clone size; where given, it reads once, few, many or a size class.

j_call v_call clone_size d_call cdr3_aa cdr3_nt
TRBJ2-3 TRBV5-5 - TRBD2 CASRLAGLADTQYF TGTGCCAGCAGACTAGCGGGGCTCGCAGATACGCAGTATTTT
TRBJ1-2 TRBV5-4 - TRBD1 CASSLGEGATSGYTF TGTGCCAGCAGCTTGGGTGAGGGGGCGACATCTGGCTACACCTTC
TRBJ2-4 TRBV19 few TRBD1 CASSTGQGVVNF TGTGCCAGTAGTACAGGACAGGGTGTCGTGAACTTC
TRBJ2-5 TRBV4-1 - - CASSFGGRRQQETQYF TGCGCCAGCAGTTTTGGGGGTAGGCGACAGCAAGAGACCCAGTACTTC
TRBJ1-2 TRBV13 - - CASSRDSNYGYTF TGTGCCAGCAGCCGGGACTCTAACTATGGCTACACCTTC
TRBJ1-4 TRBV11-2 once - CASSTNEKLFF TGTGCCAGCAGCACCAATGAAAAACTGTTTTTT
TRBJ2-3 TRBV2 - - CASSEARTQYTDTQYF TGTGCCAGCAGTGAAGCGAGGACTCAATACACAGATACGCAGTATTTT
TRBJ1-5 TRBV2 - - CASSDGRGVESQPQHF TGTGCCAGCAGTGACGGCAGGGGAGTCGAGAGCCAGCCCCAGCATTTT
TRBJ1-1 TRBV5-1 few - CASSFGGPEAFF TGCGCCAGCAGCTTCGGGGGGCCTGAAGCTTTCTTT
TRBJ1-5 TRBV10-3 - TRBD1 CAISESTGIQPQHF TGTGCCATCAGTGAGTCGACAGGGATACAGCCCCAGCATTTT
TRBJ1-2 TRBV19 - - CASSIDHGTRYGYTF TGTGCCAGTAGTATAGACCATGGGACGAGGTATGGCTACACCTTC
TRBJ2-7 TRBV15 few TRBD1 CATSLPRGQGAGEQYF TGTGCCACCAGCCTCCCGAGGGGGCAGGGGGCGGGAGAGCAGTACTTC
TRBJ2-1 TRBV5-6 - TRBD2 CASSPGLAIYNEQFF TGTGCCAGCAGTCCGGGACTAGCGATTTACAATGAGCAGTTCTTC
TRBJ1-1 TRBV30 - - CAWTTGGAWGEAFF TGTGCCTGGACGACAGGTGGGGCTTGGGGTGAAGCTTTCTTT
TRBJ2-1 TRBV6-5 - - CASSYLDEQFF TGTGCCAGCAGTTACTTAGATGAGCAGTTCTTC
TRBJ2-3 TRBV5-1 few - CASSSAVGSTDTQYF TGCGCCAGCAGCTCGGCTGTCGGGAGCACAGATACGCAGTATTTT
TRBJ1-2 TRBV14 - - CASSPQGRGGYTF TGTGCCAGCAGCCCACAGGGACGGGGAGGCTACACCTTC
TRBJ2-3 TRBV28 few - CASRTPTDTQYF TGTGCCAGCAGGACACCGACAGATACGCAGTATTTT
TRBJ2-7 TRBV28 few - CASRLTEQYF TGTGCCAGCAGGTTGACCGAGCAGTACTTC
TRBJ1-1 TRBV11-3 - - CASSLYWGQNTEAFF TGTGCCAGCAGCTTATATTGGGGACAGAACACTGAAGCTTTCTTT
TRBJ1-2 TRBV29-1 few - CSVELGGYTF TGCAGCGTTGAACTGGGGGGCTACACCTTC
TRBJ1-1 TRBV30 few TRBD1 CAWSDDRVTEAFF TGTGCCTGGAGTGACGACAGGGTCACTGAAGCTTTCTTT
TRBJ1-1 TRBV9 few - CASSVGQPNTEAFF TGTGCCAGCAGCGTAGGACAGCCGAACACTGAAGCTTTCTTT
TRBJ2-1 TRBV7-9 few TRBD1 CASSSIQGAAPDNEQFF TGTGCCAGCAGCTCAATCCAGGGGGCGGCCCCGGACAATGAGCAGTTCTTC
TRBJ1-6 TRBV2 few - CASTTGNSPLHF TGTGCCAGCACGACAGGCAATTCACCCCTCCACTTT
TRBJ1-4 TRBV6-5 few - CASSYSKGRGNEKLFF TGTGCCAGCAGTTACTCGAAGGGGAGGGGAAATGAAAAACTGTTTTTT
TRBJ2-6 TRBV5-1 - TRBD1 CASSPFTGVVGANVLTF TGCGCCAGCAGCCCTTTTACAGGGGTCGTGGGGGCCAACGTCCTGACTTTC
TRBJ1-1 TRBV5-1 - - CASSLGSGPAGTEAFF TGCGCCAGCAGCTTGGGGTCAGGTCCAGCGGGGACTGAAGCTTTCTTT
TRBJ1-2 TRBV2 - - CASSEVIAKGYTF TGTGCCAGCAGTGAGGTTATAGCCAAAGGCTACACCTTC
TRBJ2-7 TRBV7-2 - TRBD2 CASSQTGGDYEQYF TGTGCCAGCAGCCAAACTGGGGGGGACTACGAGCAGTACTTC
TRBJ2-2 TRBV9 few TRBD2 CASSVASGAGTGELFF TGTGCCAGCAGCGTAGCGAGCGGGGCAGGCACCGGGGAGCTGTTTTTT
TRBJ1-2 TRBV2 few TRBD1 CASSGDSANYGYTF TGTGCCAGCAGTGGGGACAGCGCCAACTATGGCTACACCTTC
TRBJ1-1 TRBV10-1 - - CASSDMWTVNTEAFF TGCGCCAGCAGTGATATGTGGACGGTGAACACTGAAGCTTTCTTT
TRBJ2-2 TRBV29-1 few TRBD2 CSVELLAGARKTGELFF TGCAGCGTTGAACTGCTAGCGGGGGCCAGGAAAACCGGGGAGCTGTTTTTT
TRBJ2-7 TRBV30 few - CAWMRTGYEQYF TGTGCCTGGATGCGGACTGGCTACGAGCAGTACTTC
TRBJ2-3 TRBV6-6 few - CATGLSTDTQYF TGTGCCACCGGACTGAGCACAGATACGCAGTATTTT
TRBJ2-1 TRBV7-6 - TRBD1 CASSEGPGTGGKFF TGTGCCAGCAGCGAGGGTCCCGGGACAGGGGGCAAGTTCTTC
TRBJ2-3 TRBV6-6 few - CASSSDLPLQYF TGTGCCAGCAGTTCGGACCTACCGCTGCAGTATTTT
TRBJ2-1 TRBV4-1 - - CASSQVPGVSYNEQFF TGCGCCAGCAGCCAAGTCCCGGGGGTCTCCTACAATGAGCAGTTCTTC
TRBJ1-2 TRBV29-1 few - CSVLQDGYTF TGCAGCGTTCTACAGGATGGCTACACCTTC
TRBJ1-1 TRBV5-4 few - CASSVQGMMNTEAFF TGTGCCAGCAGCGTCCAGGGTATGATGAACACTGAAGCTTTCTTT
TRBJ1-2 TRBV7-3 few TRBD1 CASSPGTGQGYTF TGTGCCAGCAGCCCCGGGACAGGGCAAGGCTACACCTTC
TRBJ2-5 TRBV28 - TRBD1 CASRTGGGETQYF TGTGCCAGCAGGACAGGGGGAGGAGAGACCCAGTACTTC
TRBJ2-5 TRBV12-5 - - CASASGGQETQYF TGTGCTAGTGCCTCCGGAGGTCAGGAGACCCAGTACTTC
TRBJ1-4 TRBV4-1 few TRBD1 CASSQETGRNEKLFF TGCGCCAGCAGCCAGGAGACAGGGAGGAATGAAAAACTGTTTTTT
TRBJ2-6 TRBV10-3 once - CAITTGTGANVLTF TGTGCCATCACCACAGGGACAGGGGCCAACGTCCTGACTTTC
TRBJ2-3 TRBV19 - - CASRSLGITDTQYF TGTGCCAGTAGATCCCTAGGGATCACAGATACGCAGTATTTT
TRBJ1-1 TRBV27 - - CASSRKLRDGGMVAEAFF TGTGCCAGCAGTCGCAAGCTCCGGGACGGCGGAATGGTTGCTGAAGCTTTCTTT
TRBJ2-1 TRBV7-2 few - CASSRGSAYNEQFF TGTGCCAGCAGCCGGGGTTCGGCCTACAATGAGCAGTTCTTC
TRBJ1-4 TRBV5-6 few TRBD1 CASTPRGELFF TGTGCCAGCACCCCCAGGGGGGAACTGTTTTTT
TRBJ2-3 TRBV6-1 - TRBD1 CASSAQGAQGTDTQYF TGTGCCAGCAGTGCCCAGGGGGCGCAGGGCACAGATACGCAGTATTTT
TRBJ2-3 TRBV27 - - CASRFGGVTDTQYF TGTGCCAGCCGTTTCGGTGGGGTGACAGATACGCAGTATTTT